The present TCR beta chain was sequenced within a study of naive and memory T cell subsets. Overall study findings and caveats: Delayed type IV hypersensitivity infiltration was taken to explain higher tuberculin-site TCR counts. The RNA method is potentially sensitive to activation and differentiation changes.

Many counts were recorded for this clonotype. Its antigen remains unknown. Ligated cDNA underwent four rounds of PCR with nested alpha and beta constant region primers and SP2. MiXCR, run by TCRdb on the UMI-ligation and nested PCR reads, gives a single entry per CDR3 protein. The sample records around 13,000 distinct CDR3 sequences, about 5% being singletons. Indicated treatment: skin biopsy from PPD injection site in Mantoux-positive individual. The library had UMIs added by 3' ligation of an oligonucleotide to TCR cDNA. Skin biopsies came from PPD injection sites in Mantoux-positive individuals. Unsorted total RNA, roughly 1 to 1000 ng, was DNase treated before reverse transcription. Material: skin, obtained from a tuberculin skin test site. The receptor's source is an adult in good health.

The CDR3 DNA follows: TGTGCCAGCAGCTCCGCCTGGGGGACCCAGTACTTC. Its translation is CASSSAWGTQYF. The chain combines TRBV7-2 with TRBJ2-5; no firm D call. Germline lookup yields CDR1 SGHTA and CDR2 FQGNSA. The CDR3 totals 12 residues. V was pared by 4 bases and J by 7 bases, with 10 bases between.